These 30 T cell receptor beta chains originate from one sample sequenced in a study of Graves' ophthalmopathy and Graves' hyperthyroidism. The authors amplified TCR beta CDR3 regions, and they did so from RNA transcripts for repertoire sequencing. In the first round, RT-PCR was carried out with HTBI primers, and a multiplex PCR formed the second round. MiXCR, run by TCRdb on the multiplex PCR reads, gives a single entry per CDR3 protein. The data contain 450,000 or so distinct CDR3 sequences, 13% to 15% of them singletons. The sample taken for sequencing was blood. The receptors were gathered from a woman in her 30s with Graves' ophthalmopathy.

The chain is built from TRBV5-1 and TRBJ2-7; 7 nucleotides align to TRBD1. This CDR3 is 15 amino acids long. The V segment lost 4 bases and the J segment 3 bases; nucleotides outside the gene matches: 10. Germline-derived CDR1 and CDR2 are SGHRS and YFSETQ. The CDR3 spells CASSPWDSADYEQYF. Here the CDR3 DNA reads TGCGCCAGCAGCCCGTGGGACAGCGCGGACTACGAGCAGTACTTC.

This clonotype showed up just a few times. The chain links TRBV3-1 to TRBJ1-5; D not certain. Germline CDR1 LGHDT, CDR2 YNNKEL (reference sequence). The CDR3 is 12 residues long. Trimming stripped 2 bases from V and 6 bases from J, with 5 bases between. Here the CDR3 reads CASSQSSQPQHF. The DNA for the CDR3 is TGTGCCAGCAGCCAATCGAGTCAGCCCCAGCATTTT.

This clonotype was seen repeatedly, ten times or more. This rearrangement joins TRBV2 to TRBJ1-2; D unresolved. Trimming cost V 6 bases and J 8 bases, with 10 bases left between them. The V gene's germline CDR1 is SNHLY and CDR2 FYNNEI. The CDR3 has 11 residues. As DNA, the CDR3 is TGTGCCAGCAGAGGAACCACGGGCTACACCTTC. Translation: CASRGTTGYTF.

This clonotype has a count of ten or more. The V gene is TRBV4-1, the J gene TRBJ1-6; no reliable D call. The CDR3 is 15 amino acids. Trimming pared 1 base from V and 6 bases from J, leaving 10 bases between. Germline V lookup: CDR1 MGHRA, CDR2 YSYEKL. The CDR3 DNA reads TGCGCCAGCAGCCAAGTCCCATTGGGTAATTCACCCCTCCACTTT. This encodes CASSQVPLGNSPLHF.

In its sample, this clonotype was seen many times. The rearrangement links TRBV15 to TRBJ2-7; no clear D. V was shortened by 1 base and J by 0 bases, with 13 bases between the two germline ends. This CDR3 has 16 amino acids. Germline V gene lookup returns CDR1 LNHNV and CDR2 YYDKDF (reference sequence). The CDR3 DNA reads as TGTGCCACCAGCAGAGCCGTAAACATTAGCTCCTACGAGCAGTACTTC. This gives the protein CATSRAVNISSYEQYF. The whole variable domain, remainder taken from reference TRBV15 and TRBJ2-7, is DAMVIQNPRYQVTQFGKPVTLSCSQTLNHNVMYWYQQKSSQAPKLLFHYYDKDFNNEADTPDNFQSRRPNTSFCFLDIRSPGLGDTAMYLCATSRAVNISSYEQYFGPGTRLTVT.

The sample holds one count of this clonotype. The chain joins TRBV27 to TRBJ2-5, with D tentatively TRBD1 (5 bases). This CDR3 contains 13 residues. Germline loops: CDR1 MNHEY, CDR2 SMNVEV (reference sequence). V shed 8 bases and J shed 1 base, with 11 bases lying between them. The CDR3 DNA reads as TGTGCCAGCCGCTTACAGGTCCAAGAGACCCAGTACTTC. Protein product: CASRLQVQETQYF.

This clonotype was seen at least ten times. The chain joins TRBV28 to TRBJ1-5; the D gene is possibly TRBD1 (5 bases). The ends were cut back, 3 bases at V and 11 bases at J, with 14 bases in the middle. The CDR3 length is 13 residues. Germline CDR1 reads MDHEN; CDR2 reads SYDVKM. In nucleotides, the CDR3 is TGTGCCAGCAGTTTTGGTCAGGGCGGGGCCCAGCATTTT. It translates to CASSFGQGGAQHF.

For the CDR3, the DNA is TGTGCCAGCAGTGGGGGACAGGGTCGGTCAGGTCAGCCCCAGCATTTT. Encoded protein: CASSGGQGRSGQPQHF. The chain carries TRBV12-3 or TRBV12-4 and TRBJ1-5; 9 bases are a match to TRBD1. The CDR3 runs 16 residues. V trimming: 5 bases; J trimming: 6 bases; junction bases outside the gene matches: 11.

In its sample, this clonotype was seen many times. The rearrangement joins TRBV24-1 to TRBJ2-1; the D gene could be TRBD1 or TRBD2 (5 bases each). This CDR3 is 16 amino acids long. Trimming cost V 3 bases and J 6 bases, with 17 bases left between them. CDR1 KGHDR and CDR2 SFDVKD come from the germline V gene. For the CDR3, the DNA is TGTGCCACCAGTGATCGGACACCCCCGAGGGCCAATGAGCAGTTCTTC. The encoded protein is CATSDRTPPRANEQFF.

This clonotype was seen at least ten times. This chain connects TRBV9 to TRBJ2-7, with a tentative D call TRBD1 (6 bases). Germline CDR1 reads SGDLS; CDR2 reads YYNGEE. V lost 0 bases and J lost 3, with 13 bases in between. The CDR3 has 15 amino acids. CDR3 residues: CASSVDGGRGYEQYF. The CDR3 DNA is TGTGCCAGCAGCGTAGACGGTGGCAGGGGCTACGAGCAGTACTTC.

About this clonotype: A read error may explain this, as a much larger clone is one base away. V usage is TRBV7-2 and J usage is TRBJ2-5, with TRBD2 matching over 8 bases. Trimming took 5 bases from V and 9 from J; bases not matched to a gene: 14. CDR1 is SGHTA and CDR2 is FQGNSA in the germline V gene. This CDR3 region has 15 residues. The CDR3 DNA is TGTGCCAGCAGCCCGGGACTAGGGGGGTGGGAGGCCCAGTACTTC. Translated: CASSPGLGGWEAQYF. Drawing the rest from reference TRBV7-2 and TRBJ2-5, the complete variable domain is GAGVSQSPSNKVTEKGKDVELRCDPISGHTALYWYRQSLGQGLEFLIYFQGNSAPDKSGLPSDRFSAERTGGSVSTLTIQRTQQEDSAVYLCASSPGLGGWEAQYFGPGTRLLVL.

This clonotype was seen at least ten times. V is TRBV12-3 or TRBV12-4 and J is TRBJ1-2; 7 nucleotides align to TRBD1. The V and J ends lost 8 bases and 2 bases, in that order; junction bases with no gene match: 11. The CDR3 has 15 amino acids. The CDR3 here is CASFPGDRENYGYTF. In DNA form, the CDR3 reads TGTGCCAGCTTCCCGGGGGACAGAGAGAACTATGGCTACACCTTC.

This chain connects TRBV6-2 or TRBV6-3 to TRBJ2-2; TRBD1 matches 9 bases. This CDR3 spans 16 amino acids. With V trimmed by 9 bases and J by 1 base, 9 bases remained unmatched. Germline V lookup: CDR1 MNHEY, CDR2 SVGEGT. CDR3 nucleotides: TGTGCCAGTGACAGGGGGACCTTTGGGAACACCGGGGAGCTGTTTTTT. It yields the protein CASDRGTFGNTGELFF.

This clonotype was seen only a few times. The J gene is TRBJ1-3, the V gene TRBV11-2; D not resolved. CDR1 and CDR2 from the germline V gene are SGHAT and FQNNGV. Trimming stripped 8 bases from V and 2 bases from J, with 13 bases between. The CDR3 sequence is 14 residues long. The CDR3 protein is CASLPGLAGNTIYF. The CDR3 DNA reads as TGTGCCAGCCTTCCGGGCCTCGCTGGAAACACCATATATTTT.

This clonotype has a count of ten or more. The rearrangement joins TRBV2 to TRBJ1-1, with D uncertain. The CDR3 runs 15 residues. V was cut by 2 bases and J by 4 bases, with 14 bases left in between. Looked up from germline, CDR1 is SNHLY and CDR2 is FYNNEI. As DNA, the CDR3 is TGTGCCAGCAGTGAAAGACGGGGATGGGGCACTGAAGCTTTCTTT. It specifies CASSERRGWGTEAFF.

This clonotype was found many times. V is TRBV10-3 and J is TRBJ1-1; no clear D gene. Germline-derived CDR1 and CDR2 are ENHRY and SYGVKD. Trimming took off 11 bases at V and 0 bases at J, with 19 bases between the two ends. The length of the CDR3 is 15 residues. The CDR3 DNA sequence: TGTGCCGCGGGGAGGATTTCCACTCTGAACACTGAAGCTTTCTTT. It codes for CAAGRISTLNTEAFF.

The J gene is TRBJ2-7, the V gene TRBV3-1; maybe TRBD1 (6 bases). Germline V gene data show CDR1 as LGHDT and CDR2 as YNNKEL (reference sequence). Trimming cost V 4 bases and J 2 bases, with 15 bases left between them. This CDR3 is built from 15 residues. CDR3 region: CASSLQGFGTYEQYF. The CDR3 DNA reads TGTGCCAGCAGCCTACAGGGTTTTGGGACCTACGAGCAGTACTTC.

Ten or more counts support this clonotype. This chain links TRBV20-1 with TRBJ1-6; 9 positions agree with TRBD1. This CDR3 has 13 amino acids. Germline V CDR1 and CDR2: DFQATT, SNEGSKA (reference sequence). Germline trimming cut 6 bases from V and 6 bases from J; bases unmatched to any gene: 3. CDR3 sequence reads: CSAPQGANSPLHF. As DNA, the CDR3 is TGCAGTGCACCACAGGGGGCTAATTCACCCCTCCACTTT.

This clonotype was recorded at least ten times. Compared with germline, one end of the junction differs, possibly owing to a read error. The chain employs TRBV5-1 and TRBJ2-7; a weak D match, TRBD2 (6 bases). Germline loops: CDR1 SGHRS, CDR2 YFSETQ. The CDR3 has 14 residues. CDR3 coding DNA: TGTGCCAGCAGCGCGGGGCAGGGAACCTACGAGCAGTACTTC. As protein: CASSAGQGTYEQYF.

There are many counts of this clonotype. The V gene is TRBV19, the J gene TRBJ1-1; D is ambiguous. The germline V gene has CDR1 LNHDA and CDR2 SQIVND (reference sequence). This CDR3 comprises 15 residues. Trimming pared 8 bases from V and 3 bases from J, leaving 19 bases between. The CDR3 sequence: CASRKLLGFYTEAFF. The CDR3 DNA reads TGTGCCAGTCGCAAGCTTTTGGGGTTCTACACTGAAGCTTTCTTT.

CDR3 DNA: TGTGCCAGCAGCTCCCATTTGGGGTTGGGCACTGAAGCTTTCTTT. This gives the protein CASSSHLGLGTEAFF. The chain couples TRBV11-2 to TRBJ1-1; D is undetermined. Germline values: CDR1 SGHAT, CDR2 FQNNGV. V was cut by 4 bases and J by 4 bases, with 16 bases left in between. This CDR3 has 15 amino acids. Full variable domain (rest looked up from reference TRBV11-2 and TRBJ1-1): EAGVAQSPRYKIIEKRQSVAFWCNPISGHATLYWYQQILGQGPKLLIQFQNNGVVDDSQLPKDRFSAERLKGVDSTLKIQPAKLEDSAVYLCASSSHLGLGTEAFFGQGTRLTVV.

This clonotype was found many times. The V call is TRBV28, the J call TRBJ2-7; 11 nucleotides agree with TRBD1. CDR1 MDHEN and CDR2 SYDVKM come from the germline V gene. This CDR3 is 15 amino acids long. V lost 6 bases, J lost 5 bases, and 9 bases stayed unmatched. CDR3 residues: CASRITGTGGNEQYF. The CDR3 DNA follows: TGTGCCAGCAGGATAACCGGGACAGGGGGGAACGAGCAGTACTTC.

This clonotype came up many times. The rearrangement joins TRBV6-5 to TRBJ2-2, with 7 bases lining up with TRBD1. Germline assignment: CDR1 MNHEY and CDR2 SVGAGI. Losses at the gene ends were 4 bases for V and 6 bases for J; bases not matched to a gene: 8. The CDR3 has 15 amino acids. The CDR3 sequence: CASSFMTGSAGELFF. CDR3 DNA sequence: TGTGCCAGCAGTTTCATGACAGGGAGCGCCGGGGAGCTGTTTTTT.

This clonotype was detected ten times or more. The chain couples TRBV7-3 to TRBJ2-5; D gene unclear. Trimming pared 5 bases from V and 4 bases from J, leaving 17 bases between. Germline lookup yields CDR1 SGHTA and CDR2 FQGTGA. The CDR3 has 15 amino acids. CDR3 loop: CASSPHALVLETQYF. CDR3 nucleotides: TGTGCCAGCAGCCCGCACGCGCTGGTTTTAGAGACCCAGTACTTC.

This clonotype was seen repeatedly, ten times or more. The chain links TRBV5-4 to TRBJ2-7; D is perhaps TRBD1 (6 bases). The V end was cut by 0 bases, the J end by 1 base, with 8 bases between. There are 14 residues in the CDR3. Germline V CDR1 and CDR2: SGHNT, YYREEE (reference sequence). DNA for the CDR3: TGTGCCAGCAGCTTGGTGAGGGGGTCCTACGAGCAGTACTTC. As protein: CASSLVRGSYEQYF.

This clonotype was picked up many times. The chain joins TRBV28 to TRBJ1-2; 9 nucleotides line up with TRBD1. The junction had 9 bases not matched to a gene; V was cut back by 5 bases and J by 8 bases. The CDR3 has 14 residues. Per the germline V gene, CDR1 is MDHEN and CDR2 is SYDVKM. The CDR3 spells CASSETGGTGGYTF. The CDR3 DNA reads as TGTGCCAGCAGTGAAACAGGGGGCACGGGGGGCTACACCTTC.

This clonotype was seen at least ten times. J is TRBJ1-2 and V is TRBV6-1; 9 bases fit TRBD1. CDR1 is MNHNS, CDR2 SASEGT, per germline. Unmatched junction bases numbered 4, after V lost 4 bases and J lost 4 bases. The CDR3 spans 14 residues. CDR3 region: CASSADRGTYGYTF. DNA of the CDR3: TGTGCCAGCAGTGCCGACAGGGGGACCTATGGCTACACCTTC.

This clonotype was recorded many times. The CDR3: CASSITDANTEAFF. CDR3 DNA sequence: TGTGCCAGTAGTATAACAGACGCGAACACTGAAGCTTTCTTT. The chain employs TRBV19 and TRBJ1-1; D ambiguous. V was shortened by 2 bases and J by 1 base, with 8 bases between the two germline ends. From germline, CDR1 is LNHDA and CDR2 SQIVND (reference sequence). The CDR3 has 14 residues.

This clonotype came up many times. The rearrangement links TRBV12-3 or TRBV12-4 to TRBJ1-2; D ambiguous. The CDR3 is made up of 14 amino acids. V lost 3 bases, J lost 0 bases, and 8 bases lay in between. CDR3 amino acids: CASSFLRTNYGYTF. CDR3 nucleotide sequence: TGTGCCAGCAGTTTCCTCCGAACTAACTATGGCTACACCTTC.

V usage is TRBV6-2 or TRBV6-3 and J usage is TRBJ2-1; 13 nucleotides match TRBD2. CDR3 length: 18 residues. Trimming took 6 bases from V and 6 from J; bases not matched to a gene: 14. Germline V gives CDR1 MNHEY, CDR2 SVGEGT. The CDR3 DNA follows: TGTGCCAGCAGCCCTGGACTAGCGGGAGTCGGAATAGGCAATGAGCAGTTCTTC. Translation: CASSPGLAGVGIGNEQFF.